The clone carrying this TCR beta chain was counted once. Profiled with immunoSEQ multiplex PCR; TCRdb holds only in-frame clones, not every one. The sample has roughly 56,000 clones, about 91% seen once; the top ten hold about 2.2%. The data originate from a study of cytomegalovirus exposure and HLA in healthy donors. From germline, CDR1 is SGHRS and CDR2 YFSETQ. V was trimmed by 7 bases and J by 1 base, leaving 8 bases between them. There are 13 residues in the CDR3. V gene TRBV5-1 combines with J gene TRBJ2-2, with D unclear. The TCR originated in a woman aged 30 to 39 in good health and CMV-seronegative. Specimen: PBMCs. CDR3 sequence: CASLGGNTGELFF. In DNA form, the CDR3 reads TGCGCCAGCCTAGGCGGGAACACCGGGGAGCTGTTTTTT.